This T cell receptor beta chain was profiled in a study of regulatory T cells in long-lasting Graves disease. The time point: persistent/refractory GD, antithyroid drugs over 5 years with positive TRAb. The authors made the TCR library using RNA they extracted from PBMCs. Sequencing libraries for TCR beta were prepared with iRepertoire HTBI primers and Arm-PCR of CDR3 regions. TCRdb analysed the multiplex PCR reads with MiXCR anew, one entry per CDR3 protein. The table records some 450,000 distinct CDR3 sequences, around 20% of them present only once. Concerning this clonotype itself: This clone may be a read error of a much larger clone one base away.

Trimming shortened V by 10 bases and J by 2 bases, and 14 bases separated the two germline ends. Germline V gives CDR1 PRHDT, CDR2 FYEKMQ (reference sequence). The CDR3 has 14 residues. The J gene is TRBJ2-2, the V gene TRBV13; D might be TRBD2 (5 bases). This TCR derives from a female donor with Graves disease. Sample: peripheral blood mononuclear cells (PBMCs), taken when the disease was refractory, from a patient treated with antithyroid drugs. The CDR3 coding sequence is TGTGCCACCAACGACTACCCAAACACCGGGGAGCTGTTTTTT. This codes for CATNDYPNTGELFF.